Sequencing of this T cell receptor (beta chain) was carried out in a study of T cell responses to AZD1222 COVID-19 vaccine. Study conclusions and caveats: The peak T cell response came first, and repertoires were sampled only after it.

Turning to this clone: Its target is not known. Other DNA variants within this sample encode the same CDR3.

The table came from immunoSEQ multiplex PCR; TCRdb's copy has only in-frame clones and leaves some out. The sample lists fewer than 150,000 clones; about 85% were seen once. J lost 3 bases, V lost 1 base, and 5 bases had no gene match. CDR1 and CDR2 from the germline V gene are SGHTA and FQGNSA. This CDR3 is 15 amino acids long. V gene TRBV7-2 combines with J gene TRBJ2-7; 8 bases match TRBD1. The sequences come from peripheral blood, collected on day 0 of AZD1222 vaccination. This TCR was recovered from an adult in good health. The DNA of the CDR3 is TGTGCCAGCAGCTTAGTCCAGGGGGCGAACTACGAGCAGTACTTC. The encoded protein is CASSLVQGANYEQYF.